The entry below gives a single T cell receptor beta chain sequence along with its context. CDR1 SGHRS and CDR2 YFSETQ come from the germline V gene. The CDR3 covers 18 residues. Trimming cost V 3 bases and J 7 bases; bases outside gene matches: 16. This sample is drawn from a study of blood T cell repertoires in COVID-19. As for the study in general: The samples span acute and convalescent COVID-19 from the United States, Italy and Spain. Sources were T cells, B-cell-depleted T cells, or PBMCs; the material itself was cDNA or gDNA.

As handled by the study authors: Reference gene primer amplification gave estimated nucleated cell counts. Assay: immunoSEQ multiplex PCR; the TCRdb copy retains only in-frame clones and omits some. The DNA was the basis for D and trimming; V, J and clone size are from that table. The table lists about 210,000 clones, 89% of them singletons. This receptor was taken from a woman aged 40 to 50 with acute or convalescent COVID-19. The sequenced sample was peripheral blood. This rearrangement joins TRBV5-1 to TRBJ2-2, with TRBD2 matching 9 bases. The CDR3 DNA follows: TGCGCCAGCAGCTCCGGGGCGAGCGGGGGGTTCAGTGACGGGGAGCTGTTTTTT. It specifies CASSSGASGGFSDGELFF.